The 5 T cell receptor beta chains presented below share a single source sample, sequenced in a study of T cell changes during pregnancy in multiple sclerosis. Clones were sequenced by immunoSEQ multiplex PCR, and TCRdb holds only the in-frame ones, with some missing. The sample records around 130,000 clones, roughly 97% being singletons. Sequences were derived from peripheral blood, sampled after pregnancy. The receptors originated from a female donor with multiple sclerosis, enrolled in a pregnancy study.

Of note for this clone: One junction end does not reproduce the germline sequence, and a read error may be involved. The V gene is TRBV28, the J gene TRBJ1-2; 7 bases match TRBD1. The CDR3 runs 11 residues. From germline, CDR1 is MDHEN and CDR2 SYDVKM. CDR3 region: CASRTPGQLRF. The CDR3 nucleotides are TGTGCCAGCAGGACGCCGGGACAGCTACGATTC.

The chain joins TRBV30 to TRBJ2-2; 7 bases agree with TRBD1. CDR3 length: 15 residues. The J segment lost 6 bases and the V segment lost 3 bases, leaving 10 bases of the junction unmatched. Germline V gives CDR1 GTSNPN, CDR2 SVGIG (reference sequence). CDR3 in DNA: TGTGCCTGGAGAGGAGAGGGGGCGCTGCCCGGGGAGCTGTTTTTT. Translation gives CAWRGEGALPGELFF.

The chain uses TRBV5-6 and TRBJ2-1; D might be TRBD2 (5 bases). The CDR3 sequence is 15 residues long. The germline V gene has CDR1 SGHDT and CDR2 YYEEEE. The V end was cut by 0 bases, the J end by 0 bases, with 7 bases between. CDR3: CASSLAGSSYNEQFF. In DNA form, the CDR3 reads TGTGCCAGCAGCTTGGCGGGGAGCTCCTACAATGAGCAGTTCTTC.

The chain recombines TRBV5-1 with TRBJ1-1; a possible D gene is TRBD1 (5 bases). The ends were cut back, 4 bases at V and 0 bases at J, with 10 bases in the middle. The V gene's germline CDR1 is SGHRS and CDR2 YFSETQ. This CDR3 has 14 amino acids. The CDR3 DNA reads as TGCGCCAGCAGCGCGGGGACGGTGAACACTGAAGCTTTCTTT. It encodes CASSAGTVNTEAFF.

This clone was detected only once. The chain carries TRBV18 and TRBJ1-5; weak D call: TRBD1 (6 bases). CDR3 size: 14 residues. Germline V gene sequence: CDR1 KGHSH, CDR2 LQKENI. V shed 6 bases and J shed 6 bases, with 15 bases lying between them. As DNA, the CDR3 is TGTGCCAGCTCCCCGGCGGGGGGCGTTCAGCCCCAGCATTTT. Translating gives CASSPAGGVQPQHF.